This T cell receptor beta chain was profiled in a study of OX40 agonist ivuxolimab in advanced cancers. Regarding the study in general: Ivuxolimab was a fully human IgG2 agonistic monoclonal antibody targeting the costimulatory receptor OX40 (CD134). Intravenous ivuxolimab was administered to patients every 2 weeks at six dose levels: 0.01, 0.1, 0.3, 1.5, 3 and 10 mg/kg. A male proportion of nearly 85% and a mean age of approximately 61 years, ranging from about 23 to 90, were recorded for the dose-escalation cohort. Three dose-escalation patients achieved partial responses, one with hepatocellular carcinoma and two with cutaneous melanoma. Patients were allowed to have had prior anti-PD-1, anti-PD-L1 or anti-CTLA-4 therapy, and around 43% of the dose-escalation patients had been treated with checkpoint inhibitors. Of the roughly 50 dose-escalation patients, hepatocellular carcinoma was present in 19, melanoma in approximately 15, renal cell carcinoma in 9 and head and neck cancer in 9. The paper covers the monotherapy dose-escalation part of the phase I ivuxolimab trial, which included N of about 56 patients. The point of sequencing TCRbeta in the periphery was to test whether ivuxolimab changed TCR sequence diversity and drove clonal T-cell expansion. Overall study outcomes, separate from this receptor: At doses of 0.1 to 3.0 mg/kg, clonal expansion of both CD4+ and CD8+ blood T cells was observed from baseline to week 6. After ivuxolimab, more expanded clones were found on average in CD8+ T cells than in CD4+ T cells. In the 0.1-3.0 mg/kg groups, partial responders had among the lowest normalized peripheral clonal expansion, particularly in CD8+ T cells. Low levels of normalized T-cell clonal expansion were also seen in some nonresponding patients. The antigen specificity of the clonally expanded peripheral T cells was not determined.

With regard to this clone: Its target antigen remains unknown. The record has no base qualities; no much larger clone is one base away.

The trial excluded patients who had a history of autoimmune disease or who were on systemic immunosuppression. Peripheral blood for TCR sequencing was collected from all dose cohorts at baseline, on cycle 4 day 1, and on cycle 7 day 1. The samples were drawn from a first-in-human, open-label, multicenter phase I dose-escalation trial of ivuxolimab. Adults with locally advanced or metastatic head and neck squamous cell, hepatocellular, melanoma or renal cell carcinoma were enrolled in the trial. Before TCR sequencing, CD4+ and CD8+ T cells were separately sorted from peripheral blood. Genomic DNA was isolated from the sorted cells so that the TCRbeta CDR3 region could be sequenced. The immunoSEQ Assay was used to sequence the TCRbeta CDR3 regions. TCRdb re-hosts the immuneACCESS table, in-frame sequences only. Its copies lack some clones; in the studies checked, an unresolved V gene accounts for under half of them, and the cause for the rest is not known. For this sample there are fewer than 40,000 clones; more than 60% appear just once. About a tenth of the sample belongs to the ten largest clones.

Unmatched junction bases come to 5, with V trimmed by 1 base and J by 6 bases. CDR1 MGHRA and CDR2 YSYEKL were looked up in the germline V gene. Inclusive of the bounding cysteine and phenylalanine, the CDR3 is 14 residues long. Here the CDR3 DNA is all that survives: 42 bases in frame from base 1. The clonotype originates from an adult with an advanced solid tumor such as melanoma, head and neck, liver or kidney cancer. The specimen comprised CD4+ or CD8+ T cells sorted from blood, sampled in a trial of the OX40 agonist ivuxolimab. Recombination joined TRBV4-1 with TRBJ1-2; 7 bases in the junction line up with TRBD1. The CDR3 protein: CASSQGGTEDGYTF. The nucleotide sequence reads TGCGCCAGCAGCCAAGGGGGGACAGAAGATGGCTACACCTTC.